Listed below are T cell receptor beta chains from one sample, sequenced in a study of T cell repertoires in cytomegalovirus infection. TCRdb re-called the reads with MiXCR, one entry per CDR3 protein. The sample contains roughly 640,000 distinct CDR3 sequences, roughly 26% of which appear only once. Material: CD8+ T cells from PBMCs. These TCRs come from a human donor in good health (CMV status not recorded). Some clones in this sample may be carry-over from other donors' samples. Each CDR3 is given with its conserved first and last residue. The order of the fields is CDR3 protein, CDR3 DNA, clone size, V gene, J gene, D gene. D genes are given only for firm matches. Where a row states a size, it is once, few, many or the class of an expanded clone; other rows omit it.

CDR3 protein: CASSSVGTGTGELFF
CDR3 DNA: TGTGCCAGCAGCTCCGTTGGGACAGGGACCGGGGAGCTGTTTTTT
clone size: -
V gene: TRBV7-9
J gene: TRBJ2-2
D gene: TRBD1

CDR3 protein: CASSSRSETPYNEQFF
CDR3 DNA: TGCGCCAGCAGCTCGAGGTCAGAAACCCCCTACAATGAGCAGTTCTTC
clone size: -
V gene: TRBV5-1
J gene: TRBJ2-1
D gene: -

CDR3 protein: CASSQDPPSTEAFF
CDR3 DNA: TGTGCCAGCAGCCAAGATCCCCCAAGCACTGAAGCTTTCTTT
clone size: few
V gene: TRBV14
J gene: TRBJ1-1
D gene: -

CDR3 protein: CASSAPGQGDGYTF
CDR3 DNA: TGTGCCAGCAGCGCCCCGGGACAGGGCGATGGCTACACCTTC
clone size: -
V gene: TRBV5-4
J gene: TRBJ1-2
D gene: TRBD1

CDR3 protein: CASSEMTRAADVFF
CDR3 DNA: TGTGCCAGCAGTGAGATGACAAGGGCGGCAGATGTTTTCTTT
clone size: -
V gene: TRBV6-5
J gene: TRBJ1-1
D gene: -

CDR3 protein: CSAREPGTGAYNEQFF
CDR3 DNA: TGCAGTGCTAGGGAACCCGGGACAGGGGCCTACAATGAGCAGTTCTTC
clone size: -
V gene: TRBV20-1
J gene: TRBJ2-1
D gene: TRBD1

CDR3 protein: CASSLSGEACNEQFF
CDR3 DNA: TGTGCCAGCAGCTTATCTGGGGAGGCCTGCAATGAGCAGTTCTTC
clone size: -
V gene: TRBV7-6
J gene: TRBJ2-1
D gene: -

CDR3 protein: CASSPTMGGPYNEQFF
CDR3 DNA: TGTGCCAGCAGCCCTACAATGGGGGGCCCCTACAATGAGCAGTTCTTC
clone size: few
V gene: TRBV12-3/TRBV12-4
J gene: TRBJ2-1
D gene: -

CDR3 protein: CASSHPANYGYTF
CDR3 DNA: TGTGCCAGCAGCCATCCCGCTAACTATGGCTACACCTTC
clone size: -
V gene: TRBV14
J gene: TRBJ1-2
D gene: -

CDR3 protein: CASSPLDRAYYQETQYF
CDR3 DNA: TGTGCCAGCAGCCCCTTGGACAGGGCCTACTACCAAGAGACCCAGTACTTC
clone size: few
V gene: TRBV14
J gene: TRBJ2-5
D gene: TRBD1

CDR3 protein: CASSLGTAPAPYEQYF
CDR3 DNA: TGTGCCAGCAGCTTAGGGACAGCGCCCGCTCCCTACGAGCAGTACTTC
clone size: few
V gene: TRBV7-9
J gene: TRBJ2-7
D gene: -

CDR3 protein: CSASIQGEANQPQHF
CDR3 DNA: TGCAGTGCTAGTATACAAGGGGAGGCGAATCAGCCCCAGCATTTT
clone size: -
V gene: TRBV20-1
J gene: TRBJ1-5
D gene: -

CDR3 protein: CSVEGLGRGDEQFF
CDR3 DNA: TGCAGCGTTGAAGGCCTAGGGAGGGGCGATGAGCAGTTCTTC
clone size: -
V gene: TRBV29-1
J gene: TRBJ2-1
D gene: TRBD2

CDR3 protein: CASSSLRDSWETQYF
CDR3 DNA: TGTGCCAGCAGTTCGCTCAGGGATTCGTGGGAGACCCAGTACTTC
clone size: many
V gene: TRBV28
J gene: TRBJ2-5
D gene: -

CDR3 protein: CASSLGGGGAGELFF
CDR3 DNA: TGTGCCAGCAGCTTAGGAGGCGGGGGCGCCGGGGAGCTGTTTTTT
clone size: -
V gene: TRBV13
J gene: TRBJ2-2
D gene: -

CDR3 protein: CASRSGIQYF
CDR3 DNA: TGTGCCAGCAGGAGCGGCATTCAGTACTTC
clone size: -
V gene: TRBV2
J gene: TRBJ2-4
D gene: -

CDR3 protein: CASSPQRRGAYEKLFF
CDR3 DNA: TGTGCCAGCAGCCCCCAACGCCGGGGCGCTTATGAAAAACTGTTTTTT
clone size: many
V gene: TRBV7-9
J gene: TRBJ1-4
D gene: -

CDR3 protein: CASSLAPLAGDTQYF
CDR3 DNA: TGTGCCAGCAGTTTAGCCCCACTAGCTGGCGATACGCAGTATTTT
clone size: -
V gene: TRBV12-3/TRBV12-4
J gene: TRBJ2-3
D gene: -

CDR3 protein: CASSYASGNTIYF
CDR3 DNA: TGTGCCAGCAGTTACGCTTCTGGAAACACCATATATTTT
clone size: few
V gene: TRBV6-5
J gene: TRBJ1-3
D gene: -

CDR3 protein: CASTADSSTDTQYF
CDR3 DNA: TGTGCCAGCACCGCTGATTCTAGCACAGATACGCAGTATTTT
clone size: many
V gene: TRBV28
J gene: TRBJ2-3
D gene: -

CDR3 protein: CSVEPGSAFF
CDR3 DNA: TGCAGCGTTGAACCGGGGTCAGCTTTCTTT
clone size: few
V gene: TRBV29-1
J gene: TRBJ1-1
D gene: -

CDR3 protein: CASSQEGLGYEQYF
CDR3 DNA: TGTGCCAGCAGCCAAGAGGGACTAGGTTACGAGCAGTACTTC
clone size: -
V gene: TRBV3-1
J gene: TRBJ2-7
D gene: TRBD2

CDR3 protein: CASRGLELFF
CDR3 DNA: TGTGCCAGCAGGGGACTCGAGCTGTTTTTT
clone size: few
V gene: TRBV12-3/TRBV12-4
J gene: TRBJ2-2
D gene: -

CDR3 protein: CASSSGREIGPNVLTF
CDR3 DNA: TGTGCCAGCAGCTCGGGTCGGGAAATTGGGCCCAACGTCCTGACTTTC
clone size: many
V gene: TRBV7-9
J gene: TRBJ2-6
D gene: -

CDR3 protein: CASSYGQGSQPQHF
CDR3 DNA: TGTGCCAGCAGTTACGGACAGGGCTCTCAGCCCCAGCATTTT
clone size: -
V gene: TRBV6-5
J gene: TRBJ1-5
D gene: TRBD1

CDR3 protein: CASSPVRDGAYEQYF
CDR3 DNA: TGTGCCAGCAGCCCAGTCCGGGACGGAGCCTACGAGCAGTACTTC
clone size: many
V gene: TRBV7-8
J gene: TRBJ2-7
D gene: -

CDR3 protein: CASSLMGGGSYNEQFF
CDR3 DNA: TGTGCCAGCAGCTTAATGGGCGGGGGATCCTACAATGAGCAGTTCTTC
clone size: many
V gene: TRBV7-3
J gene: TRBJ2-1
D gene: TRBD2

CDR3 protein: CASTLLGGGNQPQHF
CDR3 DNA: TGTGCCAGCACCCTTCTTGGGGGTGGCAATCAGCCCCAGCATTTT
clone size: many
V gene: TRBV28
J gene: TRBJ1-5
D gene: -

CDR3 protein: CASSTGGRSQPQHF
CDR3 DNA: TGTGCCAGCAGTACTGGAGGCCGTTCTCAGCCCCAGCATTTT
clone size: once
V gene: TRBV12-3/TRBV12-4
J gene: TRBJ1-5
D gene: -

CDR3 protein: CASSQEQRGADEQYF
CDR3 DNA: TGTGCCAGCAGCCAAGAACAGCGGGGGGCCGACGAGCAGTACTTC
clone size: -
V gene: TRBV4-2
J gene: TRBJ2-7
D gene: TRBD2

CDR3 protein: CASSPEEGADTDTQYF
CDR3 DNA: TGTGCCAGCAGCCCAGAAGAGGGGGCGGACACAGATACGCAGTATTTT
clone size: few
V gene: TRBV7-2
J gene: TRBJ2-3
D gene: TRBD1

CDR3 protein: CASSSGQGPSNYGYTF
CDR3 DNA: TGTGCCAGCAGCTCGGGACAGGGGCCCTCTAACTATGGCTACACCTTC
clone size: -
V gene: TRBV13
J gene: TRBJ1-2
D gene: TRBD1

CDR3 protein: CSASFQRGGRETQYF
CDR3 DNA: TGCAGTGCTAGTTTCCAGCGGGGGGGCCGCGAGACCCAGTACTTC
clone size: -
V gene: TRBV20-1
J gene: TRBJ2-5
D gene: TRBD2

CDR3 protein: CASSYRREGTEAFF
CDR3 DNA: TGTGCCAGCAGTTACCGCAGGGAGGGGACTGAAGCTTTCTTT
clone size: many
V gene: TRBV6-6
J gene: TRBJ1-1
D gene: -

CDR3 protein: CASSKSEFTSSYNEQFF
CDR3 DNA: TGTGCCAGCAGCAAATCCGAGTTTACCAGCTCCTACAATGAGCAGTTCTTC
clone size: -
V gene: TRBV7-6
J gene: TRBJ2-1
D gene: -

CDR3 protein: CASSFPRGLGTDTQYF
CDR3 DNA: TGTGCCAGCAGCTTCCCTCGGGGCCTCGGCACAGATACGCAGTATTTT
clone size: -
V gene: TRBV7-9
J gene: TRBJ2-3
D gene: -

CDR3 protein: CASSHDPRGLVQPQHF
CDR3 DNA: TGCGCCAGCAGTCACGATCCCAGGGGGCTTGTTCAGCCCCAGCATTTT
clone size: -
V gene: TRBV23-1
J gene: TRBJ1-5
D gene: TRBD1

CDR3 protein: CASSQTGVANYGYTF
CDR3 DNA: TGTGCCAGCAGCCAAACCGGGGTAGCTAACTATGGCTACACCTTC
clone size: -
V gene: TRBV7-9
J gene: TRBJ1-2
D gene: -

CDR3 protein: CSAPDRGFWGYTF
CDR3 DNA: TGCAGTGCCCCAGACAGGGGCTTTTGGGGCTACACCTTC
clone size: few
V gene: TRBV20-1
J gene: TRBJ1-2
D gene: TRBD1

CDR3 protein: CASSPIQGTRNIQYF
CDR3 DNA: TGTGCCAGCAGCCCGATACAGGGAACTAGAAACATTCAGTACTTC
clone size: many
V gene: TRBV7-2
J gene: TRBJ2-4
D gene: -

CDR3 protein: CASSGERTGYYNEQFF
CDR3 DNA: TGTGCCAGCAGCGGGGAACGCACCGGGTACTACAATGAGCAGTTCTTC
clone size: -
V gene: TRBV28
J gene: TRBJ2-1
D gene: -

CDR3 protein: CAISGHPRTSGGYNEQFF
CDR3 DNA: TGTGCCATCAGTGGCCACCCCCGGACTAGCGGGGGGTACAATGAGCAGTTCTTC
clone size: -
V gene: TRBV10-3
J gene: TRBJ2-1
D gene: TRBD2